Listed here is a single TCR beta chain. This clonotype showed up just a few times. Its specific antigen is unknown. Per-base quality was not reported, and no clone a single base away is much larger than it. What this sample's treatment or condition label stands for: allogeneic hematopoietic cell transplantation with graft depleted of TCRalphabeta T cells and CD19 B cells. The transplant recipients were children given TCRalphabeta/CD19-depleted allogeneic hematopoietic cell grafts. The data were taken from a study of T-cell reconstitution after alpha-beta-depleted transplantation in children (dated by TCRdb to the mid-2010s). The study in broad terms: The study quantitatively tracked T-cell immune reconstitution after TCRalphabeta/CD19-depleted allogeneic hematopoietic cell transplantation in children using TCR repertoire profiling.

From V the trimming removes 6 bases and from J it removes 5 bases, while the gene matches leave 3 bases of the junction unaccounted for. CDR1 and CDR2, per the germline V gene, are MDHEN and SYDVKM. The CDR3, cysteine through phenylalanine, is 13 amino acids long. The kept DNA is CDR3 alone, 39 bases in frame from the first base. Paper-wide results and their limitations: In some patients, high TCRbeta diversity at day 60 was attributed to recipient T cells and intrathymic progenitors that had survived conditioning. Hyperexpanded clone frequencies declined over subsequent months; after one year, T-cell counts and TCRbeta diversity were mostly attributed to newly produced T cells. The apparently early recovery of alphabetaT-cell counts about two months after transplant reportedly depended on only several hundred rapidly expanded clones that came from non-depleted graft cells.

The method was PCR. The run used an Illumina HiSeq 2500. To normalize quantification of the TCRbeta repertoire, the TCR libraries were built with molecular barcoding that relied on unique molecular identifiers. Starting from the raw public reads, TCRdb applied fastp trimming at Q25, assembled clones with MiXCR and retained in-frame beta chains. Every entry covers one CDR3 protein and lists the most common genes and DNA from its rows. Across this sample there are 70,000 to 95,000 distinct CDR3 sequences, with over 15% seen only once. Clones ranked in the top ten supply about 54% of the sample. The sample here was PBMCs, mostly from graft donor cells, taken 360 days after TCRalphabeta/CD19-depleted stem cell transplant. This receptor chain uses TRBV28 and TRBJ2-1; TRBD1 lines up with 8 middle nucleotides. The origin of this receptor is a male patient aged 2-15 years who had a stem cell transplant for acute lymphoblastic leukemia, so the T cells may come from the graft donor. The nucleotide sequence reads as follows: TGTGCCAGCAGCGACAGGGGAGACAATGAGCAGTTCTTC. Its protein product is CASSDRGDNEQFF. Reference TRBV28 and TRBJ2-1 genes cover what lies past the CDR3, so the full variable domain is DVKVTQSSRYLVKRTGEKVFLECVQDMDHENMFWYRQDPGLGLRLIYFSYDVKMKEKGDIPEGYSVSREKKERFSLILESASTNQTSMYLCASSDRGDNEQFFGPGTRLTVL.